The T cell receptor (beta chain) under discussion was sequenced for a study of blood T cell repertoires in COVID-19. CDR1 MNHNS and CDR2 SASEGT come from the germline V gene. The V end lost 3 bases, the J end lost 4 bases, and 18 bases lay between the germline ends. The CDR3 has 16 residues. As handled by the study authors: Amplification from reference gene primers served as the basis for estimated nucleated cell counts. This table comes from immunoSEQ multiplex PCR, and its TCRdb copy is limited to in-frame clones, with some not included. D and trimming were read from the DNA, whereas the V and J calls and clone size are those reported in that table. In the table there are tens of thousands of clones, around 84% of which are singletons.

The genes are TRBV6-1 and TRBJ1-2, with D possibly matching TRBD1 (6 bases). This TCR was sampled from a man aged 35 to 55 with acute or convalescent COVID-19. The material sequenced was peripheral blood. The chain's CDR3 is CASSDAGGALSYGYTF. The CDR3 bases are TGTGCCAGCAGTGATGCGGGGGGCGCGTTAAGCTATGGCTACACCTTC.